These 19 T cell receptor beta chains were sequenced from one sample in a study of preoperative IRX-2 immunotherapy in early breast cancer. Treatment reported: preoperative locoregional IRX-2 cytokine immunotherapy. Assay used: immunoSEQ multiplex PCR; TCRdb lists only in-frame clones, some missing. Here the sample spans about 42,000 clones, around 77% being singletons. The sequencing used tumor tissue, collected after IRX-2 immunotherapy. These receptors all stem from a human donor with breast cancer.

Turning to this clone: At one of its ends the junction is not consistent with the germline gene, which may arise from a read error. CDR3 DNA: TGTGCCATCAGTGACTCGGGGGCTAATGAAAAACTGTTTTTT. It translates to CAISDSGANEKLFF. The rearrangement uses TRBV6-8 and TRBJ1-4, with D perhaps matching TRBD1 (5 bases). Germline V lookup: CDR1 MNHGY, CDR2 SAAAGT. The CDR3 is 14 residues long.

The chain uses TRBV7-6 and TRBJ2-1; 10 nucleotides align to TRBD1. This CDR3 is 16 amino acids long. Germline values: CDR1 SGHVS, CDR2 FNYEAQ. The V segment lost 4 bases and the J segment 6 bases; nucleotides outside the gene matches: 9. CDR3 sequence reads: CASSSGPGQGSNEQFF. CDR3 sequence (DNA): TGTGCCAGCAGCTCTGGACCGGGACAGGGGTCCAATGAGCAGTTCTTC.

The V gene is TRBV9, the J gene TRBJ2-1; D not certain. This CDR3 region has 12 residues. V lost 3 bases and J lost 4, with 5 bases in between. Germline loops: CDR1 SGDLS, CDR2 YYNGEE. This CDR3 reads CASSGGYNEQFF. For the CDR3, the DNA is TGTGCCAGCAGCGGGGGTTACAATGAGCAGTTCTTC.

This chain joins TRBV18 and TRBJ1-1, with D possibly matching TRBD1 (6 bases). This CDR3 is 14 amino acids long. Trimming took off 4 bases at V and 4 bases at J, with 13 bases between the two ends. Germline V lookup: CDR1 KGHSH, CDR2 LQKENI. The CDR3 protein is CASSLEGGGTEAFF. CDR3 nucleotide sequence: TGTGCCAGCTCACTAGAGGGGGGGGGCACTGAAGCTTTCTTT.

A note on this clone: The junction departs from germline at one end; a sequencing error may be responsible. This chain links TRBV6-8 with TRBJ1-2; D unresolved. Germline values: CDR1 MNHGY, CDR2 SAAAGT. The CDR3 loop spans 14 amino acids. The CDR3 nucleotides read TGTGCCATCAGTGCTGAGACCGCAATTGGTGGCTACACCTTC. Its translation: CAISAETAIGGYTF.

V usage is TRBV19 and J usage is TRBJ1-2; D perhaps matches TRBD1 (5 bases). The germline CDR1 and CDR2 sequences are LNHDA and SQIVND (reference sequence). Trimming took off 9 bases at V and 5 bases at J, with 19 bases between the two ends. The CDR3 totals 14 residues. The CDR3 loop reads CASHDQRGRYGYTF. CDR3 in DNA: TGTGCCAGCCACGACCAAAGGGGTCGGTATGGCTACACCTTC.

DNA of the CDR3: TGCGCCAGCAGCCAAGCTGGAGGGCTAGCGGGCACCGGGGAGCTGTTTTTT. The encoded protein is CASSQAGGLAGTGELFF. The rearrangement joins TRBV4-1 to TRBJ2-2, with 8 bases aligning to TRBD2. Germline-derived CDR1 and CDR2 are MGHRA and YSYEKL. The CDR3 consists of 17 residues. V lost 1 base and J lost 4; bases outside the gene matches: 8.

This sequence joins TRBV6-8 and TRBJ2-7; 13 nucleotides align to TRBD2. Germline V gives CDR1 MNHGY, CDR2 SAAAGT. This CDR3 has 17 amino acids. V lost 5 bases, J lost 6 bases, and 13 bases stayed unmatched. The CDR3 loop is CASSVRFGTSGKGEQYF. The CDR3 nucleotides are TGTGCCAGCAGTGTTAGATTCGGGACTAGCGGGAAGGGCGAGCAGTACTTC.

The chain is built from TRBV14 and TRBJ1-6, with D maybe TRBD1 (6 bases). This CDR3 comprises 15 residues. Per germline, CDR1 SGHDN and CDR2 FVKESK. V was cut by 0 bases and J by 8 bases, with 11 bases left in between. The CDR3 coding sequence is TGTGCCAGCAGCCAAGAGGGGGGCTGGGATTCACCCCTCCACTTT. Translation: CASSQEGGWDSPLHF.

Regarding this clone: The germline gene is not matched at one end of the junction; a read error may be the cause. V and J are TRBV19 and TRBJ1-1, with TRBD1 as a possible D gene (6 bases). The CDR3 length is 16 residues. Germline values: CDR1 LNHDA, CDR2 SQIVND (reference sequence). The CDR3 DNA reads as TGTGCCAGTACTATAGGCCGAGGGGGACTGAACACTGAAGCTTTCTTT. Its translation is CASTIGRGGLNTEAFF. Based on the CDR3 plus reference TRBV19 and TRBJ1-1, the full variable domain is DGGITQSPKYLFRKEGQNVTLSCEQNLNHDAMYWYRQDPGQGLRLIYYSQIVNDFQKGDIAEGYSVSREKKESFPLTVTSAQKNPTAFYLCASTIGRGGLNTEAFFGQGTRLTVV.

In this sample, this clone turned up a few times. This sequence joins TRBV6-8 and TRBJ1-4; the D gene is possibly TRBD1 (5 bases). The V end lost 3 bases, the J end lost 13 bases, and 12 bases lay between the germline ends. Looked up from germline, CDR1 is MNHGY and CDR2 is SAAAGT. This CDR3 spans 12 amino acids. CDR3 region: CASSYQGGRLFF. For the CDR3, the DNA is TGTGCCAGCAGTTATCAGGGAGGGCGACTGTTTTTT.

V gene TRBV23-1 combines with J gene TRBJ2-5; tentative D call: TRBD2 (6 bases). TRBV23-1 is treated as an ORF (open reading frame) with a function not yet certain. The CDR3 length is 15 residues. Deletions cut 6 bases from V and 1 base from J, with 15 bases between. The CDR3 region is CASSLGGSGQETQYF. Here the CDR3 DNA reads TGCGCCAGCAGCCTGGGGGGTAGCGGCCAAGAGACCCAGTACTTC.

The chain carries TRBV6-8 and TRBJ1-2; a weak D match, TRBD1 (5 bases). Trimming shortened V by 4 bases and J by 1 base, and 7 bases separated the two germline ends. The CDR3 is made up of 13 amino acids. The germline V gene has CDR1 MNHGY and CDR2 SAAAGT. The CDR3 DNA reads as TGTGCCAGCAGTTCTGACAGTAACTATGGCTACACCTTC. Its protein is CASSSDSNYGYTF.

DNA for the CDR3: TGTGCCAGCGGGCGGGAGGGCCCCAATGAGCAGTTCTTC. This gives the protein CASGREGPNEQFF. The chain combines TRBV25-1 with TRBJ2-1, with 9 bases aligning to TRBD2. Germline CDR1 and CDR2: MGHDK and SYGVNS. Germline trimming cut 8 bases from V and 6 bases from J; bases unmatched to any gene: 5. The length of the CDR3 is 13 residues. Combining the CDR3 with reference TRBV25-1 and TRBJ2-1 gives the whole variable domain EADIYQTPRYLVIGTGKKITLECSQTMGHDKMYWYQQDPGMELHLIHYSYGVNSTEKGDLSSESTVSRIRTEHFPLTLESARPSHTSQYLCASGREGPNEQFFGPGTRLTVL.

The chain combines TRBV6-8 with TRBJ1-1; D uncertain. Trimming took off 0 bases at V and 5 bases at J, with 10 bases between the two ends. The CDR3 runs 14 residues. Germline CDR1 reads MNHGY; CDR2 reads SAAAGT. The CDR3 region is CASSYSRGLTEAFF. DNA of the CDR3: TGTGCCAGCAGTTACTCTAGAGGTTTAACTGAAGCTTTCTTT.

This clone was seen a handful of times. The rearrangement joins TRBV6-8 to TRBJ1-1; D is undetermined. The CDR3 sequence is 12 residues long. Germline-derived CDR1 and CDR2 are MNHGY and SAAAGT. V gave up 10 bases and J gave up 3 bases, with 12 bases separating them. CDR3 residues: CAINSEYTEAFF. For the CDR3, the DNA is TGTGCCATCAACTCGGAATACACTGAAGCTTTCTTT.

J is TRBJ2-5 and V is TRBV19, with 9 bases identical to TRBD2. The V and J ends lost 3 bases and 4 bases, in that order; junction bases with no gene match: 12. CDR3 length equals 17 residues. Germline CDR1 LNHDA, CDR2 SQIVND (reference sequence). Here the CDR3 reads CASSIRASGMVGETQYF. The DNA for the CDR3 is TGTGCCAGTAGTATTAGGGCTAGCGGGATGGTCGGAGAGACCCAGTACTTC. The variable domain in full, completed from reference TRBV19 and TRBJ2-5, reads DGGITQSPKYLFRKEGQNVTLSCEQNLNHDAMYWYRQDPGQGLRLIYYSQIVNDFQKGDIAEGYSVSREKKESFPLTVTSAQKNPTAFYLCASSIRASGMVGETQYFGPGTRLLVL.

The chain is built from TRBV5-1 and TRBJ2-2; maybe TRBD1 (5 bases). V was trimmed by 1 base and J by 5 bases, leaving 15 bases between them. The CDR3 extends over 16 amino acids. CDR1 and CDR2 (germline): SGHRS, YFSETQ. In DNA form, the CDR3 reads TGCGCCAGCAGCTTGACGTTGGGGCACCAAACCGGGGAGCTGTTTTTT. Protein sequence: CASSLTLGHQTGELFF. Drawing the rest from reference TRBV5-1 and TRBJ2-2, the complete variable domain is KAGVTQTPRYLIKTRGQQVTLSCSPISGHRSVSWYQQTPGQGLQFLFEYFSETQRNKGNFPGRFSGRQFSNSRSEMNVSTLELGDSALYLCASSLTLGHQTGELFFGEGSRLTVL.

This clone is a singleton in its sample. The chain recombines TRBV5-1 with TRBJ1-1; 7 bases match TRBD1. Germline CDR1 is SGHRS and CDR2 is YFSETQ. The CDR3 length is 15 residues. The ends lost 0 bases at V and 2 bases at J; junction bases unmatched: 4. CDR3 sequence (DNA): TGCGCCAGCAGCTTGGAGGGGGCGGCTAACACTGAAGCTTTCTTT. It yields the protein CASSLEGAANTEAFF.